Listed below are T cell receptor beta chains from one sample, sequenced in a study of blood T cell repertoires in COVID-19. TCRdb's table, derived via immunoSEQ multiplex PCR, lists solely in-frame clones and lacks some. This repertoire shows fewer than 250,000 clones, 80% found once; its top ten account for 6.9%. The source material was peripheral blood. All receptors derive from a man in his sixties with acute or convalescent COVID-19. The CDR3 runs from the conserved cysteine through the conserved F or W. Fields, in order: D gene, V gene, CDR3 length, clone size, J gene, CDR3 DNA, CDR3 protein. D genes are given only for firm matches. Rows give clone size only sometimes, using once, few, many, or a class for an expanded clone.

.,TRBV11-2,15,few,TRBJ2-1,TGTGCCAGCAGCCCCTTGGGAGGACCCTACAATGAGCAGTTCTTC,CASSPLGGPYNEQFF
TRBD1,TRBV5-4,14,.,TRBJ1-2,TGTGCCAGCAGCTTACAGGGGTCCTCCCCTGGCTACACCTTC,CASSLQGSSPGYTF
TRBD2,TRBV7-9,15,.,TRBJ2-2,TGTGCCAGCAGCGGACTAGCGGACAACCTCGGGGAGCTGTTTTTT,CASSGLADNLGELFF
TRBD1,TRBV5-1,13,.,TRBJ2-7,TGCGCCAGCAGCGACGGGACAGTCGACGAGCAGTACTTC,CASSDGTVDEQYF
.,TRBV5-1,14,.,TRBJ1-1,TGCGCCAGCAGCTTGGTGAGGGTAGGCACTGAAGCTTTCTTT,CASSLVRVGTEAFF
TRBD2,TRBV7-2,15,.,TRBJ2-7,TGTGCCAGCAGCTTAGGAGCGGGGGAAGTCTACGAGCAGTACTTC,CASSLGAGEVYEQYF
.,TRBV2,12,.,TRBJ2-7,TGTGCCAGCTGGCTAGACAGTAACAAGCAGTACTTC,CASWLDSNKQYF
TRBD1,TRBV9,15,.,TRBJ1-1,TGTGCCAGCAGCGTTGGACAGGGAACGTCCACTGAAGCTTTCTTT,CASSVGQGTSTEAFF
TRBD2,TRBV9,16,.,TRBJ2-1,TGTGCCAGCAGCGTAGCTAGCGGGAAATCCTACAATGAGCAGTTCTTC,CASSVASGKSYNEQFF
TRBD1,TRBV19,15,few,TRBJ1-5,TGTGCCAGTAGTCCGTACAGGGGCGGCAATCAGCCCCAGCATTTT,CASSPYRGGNQPQHF
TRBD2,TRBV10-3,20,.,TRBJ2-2,TGTGCCATCAGTGAGTCGCCCGGGACTAGCGGGAGAGTTAACACCGGGGAGCTGTTTTTT,CAISESPGTSGRVNTGELFF
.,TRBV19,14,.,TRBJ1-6,TGTGCCAGTAGTATCACGGGGGAGGATTCACCCCTCCACTTT,CASSITGEDSPLHF
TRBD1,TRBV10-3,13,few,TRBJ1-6,TGTGCCACCCGACAGGGACCTAATTCACCCCTCCACTTT,CATRQGPNSPLHF
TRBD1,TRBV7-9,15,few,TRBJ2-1,TGTGCCAGCAGCCAAAACAGGGGGCCATACAATGAGCAGTTCTTC,CASSQNRGPYNEQFF
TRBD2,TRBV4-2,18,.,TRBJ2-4,TGTGCCAGCAGCCAAACTAGCGGGAGTGACCTAGCCAAAAACATTCAGTACTTC,CASSQTSGSDLAKNIQYF
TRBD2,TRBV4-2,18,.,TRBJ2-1,TGTGCCAGCAGCCAGTATCGGACTAGCGGGGGGGCAGTCGGTGAGCAGTTCTTC,CASSQYRTSGGAVGEQFF
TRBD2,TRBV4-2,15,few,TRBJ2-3,TGTGCCAGCAGTCCGGGACTAGCGGGGGGGAATACGCAGTATTTT,CASSPGLAGGNTQYF
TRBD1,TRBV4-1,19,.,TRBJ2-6,TGCGCCAGCAGCCAACCTATACGGACAGGGAGGTCTGGGGCCAACGTCCTGACTTTC,CASSQPIRTGRSGANVLTF
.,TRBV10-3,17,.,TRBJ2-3,TGTGCCATCAGCGCAGGTGGGACTGTAGACCTCACAGATACGCAGTATTTT,CAISAGGTVDLTDTQYF
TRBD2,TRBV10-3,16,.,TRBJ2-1,TGTGCCATCAGTGCCCGGACTAGCGGGGGGGCCGGTGAGCAGTTCTTC,CAISARTSGGAGEQFF
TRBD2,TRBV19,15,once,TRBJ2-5,TGTGCCAGTAGTCTACGTGGTAGCGGGCAAGAGACCCAGTACTTC,CASSLRGSGQETQYF
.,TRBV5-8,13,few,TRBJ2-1,TGTGCCAGCGAAAGACTAGGGGGGGCCGAGCAGTTCTTC,CASERLGGAEQFF
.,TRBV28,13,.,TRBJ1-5,TGTGCCAGCAGTTTTCGGGGGTGGCAGCCCCAGCATTTT,CASSFRGWQPQHF
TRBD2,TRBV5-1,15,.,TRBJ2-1,TGCGCCAGCAGCGGGGGACTAGCGGGTAACAATGAGCAGTTCTTC,CASSGGLAGNNEQFF
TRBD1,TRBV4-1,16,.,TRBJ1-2,TGCGCCAGCAGCCAAGAAGACAGGGGTACTAACTATGGCTACACCTTC,CASSQEDRGTNYGYTF
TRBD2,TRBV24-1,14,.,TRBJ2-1,TGTGCCACCAGCGTGACTAGCGGGAGAAATGAGCAGTTCTTC,CATSVTSGRNEQFF
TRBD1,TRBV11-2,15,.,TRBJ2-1,TGTGCCAGCAGCTGGACAGGGTGGCCGGACAATGAGCAGTTCTTC,CASSWTGWPDNEQFF
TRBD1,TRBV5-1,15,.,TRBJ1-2,TGCGCCAGCAGCTTGCAGGACAGGGGATCTCATGGCTACACCTTC,CASSLQDRGSHGYTF
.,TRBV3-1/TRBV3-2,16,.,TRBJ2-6,TGTGCCAGCAGCCCAGGTTTAGGCTCTGGGGCCAACGTCCTGACTTTC,CASSPGLGSGANVLTF
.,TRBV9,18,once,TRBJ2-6,TGTGCCAGCAGTATAGCACGGGATCTTCTAGGAGGGGCCAACGTCCTGACTTTC,CASSIARDLLGGANVLTF
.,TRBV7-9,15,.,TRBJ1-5,TGTGCCAGCAGCCCTACAGGGTCTAGCAATCAGCCCCAGCATTTT,CASSPTGSSNQPQHF
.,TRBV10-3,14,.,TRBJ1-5,TGTGCCATCGGACAGAGTGATAGCAATCAGCCCCAGCATTTT,CAIGQSDSNQPQHF
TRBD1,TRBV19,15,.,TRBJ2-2,TGTGCCAGTAGTACCGGGACAGGGAGCACCGGGGAGCTGTTTTTT,CASSTGTGSTGELFF
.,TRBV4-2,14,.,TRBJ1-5,TGTGCCAGCAGCCAAGTGGGCCGGGGTCAGCCCCAGCATTTT,CASSQVGRGQPQHF
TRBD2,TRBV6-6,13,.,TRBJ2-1,TGTGCCAGCTCCAGCGGGAGTTACAATGAGCAGTTCTTC,CASSSGSYNEQFF
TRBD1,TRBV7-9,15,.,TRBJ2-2,TGTGCCAGCAGCTCCCTACAGGGGTTCACCGGGGAGCTGTTTTTT,CASSSLQGFTGELFF
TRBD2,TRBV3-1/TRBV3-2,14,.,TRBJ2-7,TGTGCCAGCAGCAAGGGACTAGCGGGTACTGTGCAGTACTTC,CASSKGLAGTVQYF
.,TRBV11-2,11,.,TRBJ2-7,TGTGCCAGCGCCACTGGGCCCGAGCAGTACTTC,CASATGPEQYF
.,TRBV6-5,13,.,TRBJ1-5,TGTGCCAGCAGCCCCCACAACGGGGAGCCCCAGCATTTT,CASSPHNGEPQHF
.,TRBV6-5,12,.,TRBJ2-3,TGTGCCAGCAGGGCCTTGAGGAATACGCAGTATTTT,CASRALRNTQYF
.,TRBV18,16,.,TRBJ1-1,TGTGCCAGCTCAAGTGGTAGGCAGGGGCCGAACACTGAAGCTTTCTTT,CASSSGRQGPNTEAFF
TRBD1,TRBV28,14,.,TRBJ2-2,TGTGCCAGCCGCCGACAGGGGGACACCGGGGAGCTGTTTTTT,CASRRQGDTGELFF
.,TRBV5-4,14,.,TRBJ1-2,TGTGCCAGCAGCCCCGACGGACAGAACTATGGCTACACCTTC,CASSPDGQNYGYTF
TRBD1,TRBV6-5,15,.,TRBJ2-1,TGTGCCAGCTACGAAGGGGGCAGGATCGGCAATGAGCAGTTCTTC,CASYEGGRIGNEQFF
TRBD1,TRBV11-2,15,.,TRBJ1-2,TGTGCCAGCAGCTTAGATACGGGACAGATCTATGGCTACACCTTC,CASSLDTGQIYGYTF
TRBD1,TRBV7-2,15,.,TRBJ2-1,TGTGCCAGCAGCATAGGGGACAGGGGGAGCAATGAGCAGTTCTTC,CASSIGDRGSNEQFF
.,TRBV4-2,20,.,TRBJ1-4,TGTGCCAGCAGCCAAGAACCGGGGTCCACGCGGGACGGATATAATGAAAAACTGTTTTTT,CASSQEPGSTRDGYNEKLFF
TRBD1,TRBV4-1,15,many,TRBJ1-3,TGCGCCAGCAGCCAAGACCCGACAGGGGGGAACACCATATATTTT,CASSQDPTGGNTIYF
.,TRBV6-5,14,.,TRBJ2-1,TGTGCCAGCAGTTACTTCGGGGAGAGGAATGAGCAGTTCTTC,CASSYFGERNEQFF
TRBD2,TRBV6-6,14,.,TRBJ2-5,TGTGCCAGCAGTTACCTGACTAGCCCAGAGACCCAGTACTTC,CASSYLTSPETQYF
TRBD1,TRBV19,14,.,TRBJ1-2,TGTGCCAGCAGAGGGACAGGGATTAACTATGGCTACACCTTC,CASRGTGINYGYTF
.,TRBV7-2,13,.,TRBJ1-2,TGTGCCAGCAGCTTAGCGGCCAACTATGGCTACACCTTC,CASSLAANYGYTF
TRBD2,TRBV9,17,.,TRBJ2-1,TGTGCCAGCAGCGTAGGAGGGAGCGGGGGGGCAAGTAATGAGCAGTTCTTC,CASSVGGSGGASNEQFF
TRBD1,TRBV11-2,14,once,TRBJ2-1,TGTGCCAGCAGCTTCGGGACAGGGTACAATGAGCAGTTCTTC,CASSFGTGYNEQFF
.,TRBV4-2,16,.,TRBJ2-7,TGTGCCAGCAGCCAAACTCCACTAGCTTCTGGCTACGAGCAGTACTTC,CASSQTPLASGYEQYF
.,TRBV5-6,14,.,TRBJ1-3,TGTGCCAGCAGCTCTGGGGCAAGTGGAAACACCATATATTTT,CASSSGASGNTIYF